The sequence of this TCR beta chain was determined in a study of control samples from healthy donors and cancer patients. Sequenced by immunoSEQ multiplex PCR; TCRdb stores in-frame clones only, minus some. The sample yields 75,000 to 95,000 clones, roughly 84% seen once. Sequenced: PBMCs. This TCR was recovered from a man in his 70s with lung cancer.

CDR3 nucleotides: TGTGCCAGCAGCTCCCCGGGACAGGGGCGCTACGAGCAGTACTTC. Its protein product is CASSSPGQGRYEQYF. V usage is TRBV5-4 and J usage is TRBJ2-7, with 10 bases identical to TRBD1. CDR3 length: 15 residues. V was clipped by 3 bases and J by 3 bases; unmatched bases: 6. Germline CDR1 is SGHNT and CDR2 is YYREEE (reference sequence).